This T cell receptor beta chain was sequenced in a study of identical twins. Overall study findings and caveats: Clonotypes of the beta chain that were abundant in cord blood carried fewer insertions (memory repertoires showed none). Cross-sectional statistics underpinned the conclusions; the same donors were not followed. Researchers reported excess low generation probability among twin-shared out-of-frame alpha sequences.

This clonotype was observed a handful of times. Its cognate antigen is unknown. Addition of a universal primer site occurred through template switching, and cDNA carried unique molecular identifiers. A single record per CDR3 protein comes from TCRdb applying MiXCR to the 5' RACE reads. Here the sample spans 1.5 million to 2 million distinct CDR3 sequences, roughly 35% being singletons. The CDR3 loop spans 13 amino acids. Germline-derived CDR1 and CDR2 are LGHDT and YNNKEL (reference sequence). Deletions cut 4 bases from V and 8 bases from J, with 14 bases between. This chain connects TRBV3-1 to TRBJ1-2, with a weak D call TRBD1 (5 bases). The sample comprised cord blood. The receptor was derived from a newborn girl in good health. The CDR3 sequence is CASSRQSFWGYTF. The CDR3 DNA follows: TGTGCCAGCAGCCGACAGTCGTTTTGGGGCTACACCTTC.